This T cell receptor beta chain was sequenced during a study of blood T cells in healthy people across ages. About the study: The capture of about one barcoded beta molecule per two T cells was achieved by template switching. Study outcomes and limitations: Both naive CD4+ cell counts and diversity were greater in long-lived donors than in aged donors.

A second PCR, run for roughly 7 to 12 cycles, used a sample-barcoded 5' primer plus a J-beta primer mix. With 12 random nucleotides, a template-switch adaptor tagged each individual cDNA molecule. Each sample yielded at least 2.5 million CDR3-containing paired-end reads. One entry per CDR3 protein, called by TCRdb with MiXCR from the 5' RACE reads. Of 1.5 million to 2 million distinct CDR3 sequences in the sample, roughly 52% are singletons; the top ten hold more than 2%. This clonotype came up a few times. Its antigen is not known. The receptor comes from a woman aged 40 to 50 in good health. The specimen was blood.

The CDR3 sequence is CASSAETGAGANVLTF. In DNA form, the CDR3 reads TGTGCCAGCAGCGCCGAAACAGGGGCTGGGGCCAACGTCCTGACTTTC. The chain links TRBV13 to TRBJ2-6; 7 nucleotides align to TRBD1. From germline, CDR1 is PRHDT and CDR2 FYEKMQ (reference sequence). The CDR3 contains 16 residues. V lost 5 bases to trimming and J lost 2 bases; unmatched junction nucleotides: 6.